What follows is one T cell receptor (beta chain) and its context. Its antigen is still unknown. Other DNA sequences in the sample encode the same CDR3. It was with 60 Vbeta and 13 Jbeta primers that the PCR ran. TCRdb keeps only in-frame clones here, not all; method: immunoSEQ multiplex PCR. This sample yields around 97,000 clones, of which 60% to 70% are seen a single time; 2.5% to 4% belongs to the top ten. The data were taken from a study of cytomegalovirus exposure and HLA in healthy donors. Study-wide findings and caveats: Another analysis was done later, and it associated roughly 15,000 TCR beta sequences with HLA alleles at 0.05 false discovery rate.

The CDR3 runs 15 residues. J lost 5 bases, V lost 0 bases, and 4 bases had no gene match. CDR1 and CDR2 (germline): SGHRS, YFSETQ. The source of this sequence is a woman in her forties or fifties in good health and CMV-seronegative. The sequencing input was PBMCs. This chain uses TRBV5-1 with TRBJ2-1; TRBD2 matches 8 bases. The CDR3 region is CASSLDSSGDNEQFF. Here the CDR3 DNA reads TGCGCCAGCAGCTTGGATAGTAGCGGGGACAATGAGCAGTTCTTC.